Below, 5 T cell receptor beta chains from the same sample are listed, as sequenced in a study of early T cells in non-severe SARS-CoV-2 infection. TCRdb called the 5' RACE reads again in MiXCR, with one record for every CDR3 protein. The sample consists of about 42,000 distinct CDR3 sequences, approximately 5.9% of them appearing once. This specimen consisted of whole blood, obtained at baseline. All receptors come from an adult who was a healthcare worker with PCR-confirmed SARS-CoV-2 infection or an uninfected control (not recorded which).

There are many counts of this clonotype. The J gene is TRBJ1-4, the V gene TRBV7-8, with 8 bases identical to TRBD1. The CDR3 runs 14 residues. Germline V lookup: CDR1 SGHVS, CDR2 FQNEAQ. V gave up 6 bases and J gave up 6 bases; unmatched junction bases: 6. The CDR3 reads CASRRTGLDEKLFF. The DNA for the CDR3 is TGTGCCAGCAGAAGGACAGGGCTGGATGAAAAACTGTTTTTT.

This clonotype has at least ten counts. The J gene is TRBJ2-7, the V gene TRBV4-3, with D possibly matching TRBD1 (5 bases). Germline values: CDR1 LGHNA, CDR2 YSLEER. Trimming took 0 bases from V and 4 from J, leaving 13 bases between them. The CDR3 is made up of 15 amino acids. CDR3 sequence reads: CASSQDLQVPYEQYF. The CDR3 coding sequence is TGCGCCAGCAGCCAAGACTTACAGGTACCTTACGAGCAGTACTTC.

This chain connects TRBV11-2 to TRBJ2-3, with D possibly TRBD2 on 7 matching bases. This CDR3 is 18 amino acids long. Germline V lookup: CDR1 SGHAT, CDR2 FQNNGV. V lost 5 bases and J lost 2, with 23 bases in between. The DNA for the CDR3 is TGTGCCAGCAGCCAGCTTAGCGGGCGGGGACACCTCACAGATACGCAGTATTTT. This codes for CASSQLSGRGHLTDTQYF.

In this sample, this clonotype turned up many times. The chain has TRBV28 and TRBJ2-7; TRBD1 aligns across 8 bases. The CDR3 spans 14 residues. Per germline, CDR1 MDHEN and CDR2 SYDVKM. V dropped 4 bases and J dropped 2; count of bases not matched to a gene: 4. This CDR3 is CASSSGTGTYEQYF. The CDR3 bases are TGTGCCAGCAGTTCCGGGACAGGAACCTACGAGCAGTACTTC.

Worth noting for this clonotype: A much larger clone lies one base from this, so it may be a read error. The gene calls are TRBV6-6 and TRBJ1-5; 10 bases agree with TRBD1. Germline V gene sequence: CDR1 MNHNY, CDR2 SVGAGI (reference sequence). The CDR3 extends over 16 amino acids. The J segment lost 1 base and the V segment lost 6 bases, leaving 6 bases of the junction unmatched. In DNA form, the CDR3 reads TGTGCCAGCAGGTCCGGGACAGGGGAGAGCAATCAGCCCCAGCATTTT. This gives the protein CASRSGTGESNQPQHF.